The clone carrying this T cell receptor (beta chain) was picked up many times. The antigen is not known. The data originate from a study of spatial heterogeneity in lung cancer. The wider study: Consistent detection of more beta-chain than alpha-chain sequences was observed. A unique TCR and UMI combination showed up more than ten times in raw reads, on average.

Study-level points and caveats: Counts of expanded alpha and beta TCRs within tumors tracked the tumor nonsynonymous mutation count.

The CDR3 extends over 17 amino acids. Specified time point: sample taken at primary tumor resection. The 65 or so donors had untreated early-stage non-small cell lung cancer. TCRdb processed the 5' RACE reads anew with MiXCR; each CDR3 protein has one entry. The data show 20,000 to 30,000 distinct CDR3 sequences, over 7.5% seen once. Source: lung tumor tissue, taken at surgery. The V and J genes are TRBV21-1 and TRBJ2-1; the table's TRBD1 call for D was not verified on the DNA. TRBV21-1 is annotated as a pseudogene. The receptor's source is a male donor with early-stage non-small cell lung cancer. The CDR3 DNA reads TGTGCCAGCAGCAAAGGGGTTCGTGGACACAACCACAATGAGCAGTTCTTC. This encodes CASSKGVRGHNHNEQFF.